Presented here are 27 T cell receptor beta chains from one specimen sequenced in a study of beta chain features in type 1 diabetes. Study-wide points: In all four CD4+ subsets, TCRB CDR3 length was significantly, moderately reduced in type 1 diabetes.

Their cognate antigens are unknown. cDNA synthesis used the whole RNA isolate, giving expressed TCRB sequences. The table came from immunoSEQ multiplex PCR; TCRdb's copy has only in-frame clones and leaves some out. The table has some 360,000 clones, roughly a tenth seen once. The sequenced material came from central memory CD4+ T cells from blood. Source of these receptors: a man aged 30-40 years with type 1 diabetes.

This clone was detected only a few times. The chain joins TRBV7-2 to TRBJ1-3; D is unclear. CDR1 is SGHTA and CDR2 is FQGNSA in the germline V gene. CDR3 size: 15 residues. V lost 1 base and J lost 4, with 11 bases in between. For the CDR3, the DNA is TGTGCCAGCAGCTTAGTATCGGGGTCCGGAAACACCATATATTTT. Protein: CASSLVSGSGNTIYF.

Many counts were recorded for this clone. J is TRBJ1-4 and V is TRBV5-4; 7 nucleotides agree with TRBD1. The germline CDR1 and CDR2 sequences are SGHNT and YYREEE (reference sequence). This CDR3 is built from 17 residues. Losses at the gene ends were 2 bases for V and 8 bases for J; bases not matched to a gene: 15. The CDR3 reads CASSFGGRSTGEEKLFF. The DNA of the CDR3 is TGTGCCAGCAGCTTCGGAGGCAGAAGTACAGGGGAAGAAAAACTGTTTTTT.

This clone came up a few times. The rearrangement uses TRBV10-3 and TRBJ2-7; 8 positions agree with TRBD1. This CDR3 spans 16 amino acids. CDR1 and CDR2 (germline): ENHRY, SYGVKD. V was clipped by 3 bases and J by 0 bases; unmatched bases: 7. CDR3 in amino acids: CAISDMDRDLSYEQYF. The CDR3 DNA is TGTGCCATCAGTGACATGGACAGGGACCTCTCCTACGAGCAGTACTTC.

The chain couples TRBV7-2 to TRBJ2-5; weak D call: TRBD2 (6 bases). Trimming removed 5 bases at V and 5 bases at J, with 18 bases between. This CDR3 comprises 15 residues. Looked up from germline, CDR1 is SGHTA and CDR2 is FQGNSA. The CDR3 is CASSKRRGKVETQYF. The CDR3 DNA is TGTGCCAGCAGCAAGAGGCGGGGAAAAGTCGAGACCCAGTACTTC. Together with reference TRBV7-2 and TRBJ2-5, the CDR3 gives the full variable domain: GAGVSQSPSNKVTEKGKDVELRCDPISGHTALYWYRQSLGQGLEFLIYFQGNSAPDKSGLPSDRFSAERTGGSVSTLTIQRTQQEDSAVYLCASSKRRGKVETQYFGPGTRLLVL.

There are a few counts of this clone. This chain joins TRBV29-1 and TRBJ2-1; D unclear. Trimming shortened V by 7 bases and J by 0 bases, and 10 bases separated the two germline ends. This CDR3 has 13 amino acids. Germline V gives CDR1 SQVTM, CDR2 ANQGSEA. This CDR3 is CSARWSSYNEQFF. The CDR3 DNA sequence: TGCAGCGCCCGGTGGAGCTCCTACAATGAGCAGTTCTTC.

CDR3: CASSLMTGAQETQYF. The CDR3, as DNA: TGTGCCAGCAGCCTGATGACAGGGGCCCAAGAGACCCAGTACTTC. V and J are TRBV5-4 and TRBJ2-5; 8 nucleotides line up with TRBD1. V was pared by 4 bases and J by 1 base, with 6 bases of the junction left unmatched. The CDR3 is 15 residues long. Per germline, CDR1 SGHNT and CDR2 YYREEE (reference sequence).

This clone was seen a few times. This chain connects TRBV7-9 to TRBJ2-1; 9 bases line up with TRBD1. V was pared by 0 bases and J by 7 bases, with 7 bases of the junction left unmatched. The length of the CDR3 is 16 residues. Germline V lookup: CDR1 SEHNR, CDR2 FQNEAQ (reference sequence). The CDR3 is CASSLARDRVANEQFF. DNA of the CDR3: TGTGCCAGCAGCTTAGCTCGGGACAGGGTCGCTAATGAGCAGTTCTTC. Looking up the rest from reference TRBV7-9 and TRBJ2-1 gives the full variable domain: DTGVSQNPRHKITKRGQNVTFRCDPISEHNRLYWYRQTLGQGPEFLTYFQNEAQLEKSRLLSDRFSAERPKGSFSTLEIQRTEQGDSAMYLCASSLARDRVANEQFFGPGTRLTVL.

This clone has just a few counts. Since no conserved phenylalanine or tryptophan closes the CDR3, a read error is the likely cause. The DNA is omitted, as the CDR3 cannot be located on it reliably, and the CDR3 follows TCRdb's listing. This chain links TRBV13 with TRBJ1-2; the table's D gene call, TRBD1, was not cross checked with the DNA. The CDR3 spans 13 amino acids, including both terminal residues. Germline CDR1 is PRHDT and CDR2 is FYEKMQ (reference sequence). CDR3 region: CASSFRGQGRISV.

The genes are TRBV25-1 and TRBJ2-3, with 7 bases aligning to TRBD2. This CDR3 spans 15 amino acids. The V and J ends lost 5 bases and 4 bases, in that order; junction bases with no gene match: 9. Germline V gene lookup returns CDR1 MGHDK and CDR2 SYGVNS. This chain's CDR3 is CASSPAGLRADTQYF. CDR3 coding DNA: TGTGCCAGCAGTCCAGCGGGGTTAAGGGCAGATACGCAGTATTTT.

This clone was detected a few times. The chain links TRBV28 to TRBJ1-2; D is ambiguous. CDR1 MDHEN and CDR2 SYDVKM come from the germline V gene. This CDR3 contains 12 residues. V lost 2 bases to trimming and J lost 8 bases, with 9 bases between them. For the CDR3, the DNA is TGTGCCAGCAGTTTAGGCAGCATGGGCTACACCTTC. Residues: CASSLGSMGYTF.

This clone came up a few times. This rearrangement joins TRBV12-5 to TRBJ2-5; the D gene is possibly TRBD1 (6 bases). Germline assignment: CDR1 LGHNT and CDR2 FRNRAP. The CDR3 totals 13 residues. Trimming stripped 6 bases from V and 2 bases from J, with 10 bases between. In nucleotides, the CDR3 is TGTGCTAGTGGCCGTGACAGGCAAGAGACCCAGTACTTC. This translates into CASGRDRQETQYF. The variable domain in full, with the rest retrieved from reference TRBV12-5 and TRBJ2-5, is DARVTQTPRHKVTEMGQEVTMRCQPILGHNTVFWYRQTMMQGLELLAYFRNRAPLDDSGMPKDRFSAEMPDATLATLKIQPSEPRDSAVYFCASGRDRQETQYFGPGTRLLVL.

This clone has more than one count but fewer than ten. The chain links TRBV4-1 to TRBJ1-1; tentative D call: TRBD1 (6 bases). V was shortened by 0 bases and J by 10 bases, with 18 bases between the two germline ends. The CDR3 has 15 residues. Germline V gives CDR1 MGHRA, CDR2 YSYEKL. The CDR3 DNA reads TGCGCCAGCAGCCAAGATCTGGGGGGGCGCGTCTCAGCTTTCTTT. The encoded protein is CASSQDLGGRVSAFF.

J is TRBJ2-7 and V is TRBV5-7; TRBD1 matches at 11 bases. TRBV5-7 is annotated as an ORF whose role is uncertain. The length of the CDR3 is 14 residues. V lost 6 bases, J lost 3 bases, and 5 bases stayed unmatched. CDR3 in amino acids: CASIPGQGDYEQYF. The CDR3 nucleotides are TGTGCCAGCATCCCGGGACAGGGGGACTACGAGCAGTACTTC.

The chain joins TRBV4-3 to TRBJ2-7; possibly TRBD2 for D (6 bases). With 5 bases removed from V and 4 bases from J, the gap between germline ends came to 12 bases. Germline V lookup: CDR1 LGHNA, CDR2 YSLEER. CDR3 length: 13 residues. CDR3 region: CASSLRERYEQYF. The CDR3 DNA follows: TGCGCCAGCAGCTTACGGGAGAGGTACGAGCAGTACTTC.

This chain connects TRBV7-2 to TRBJ2-7; TRBD2 agrees at 8 bases. This CDR3 is built from 16 residues. V trimming: 5 bases; J trimming: 0 bases; junction bases outside the gene matches: 9. From germline, CDR1 is SGHTA and CDR2 FQGNSA. The CDR3 DNA follows: TGTGCCAGCAGCGCGTTTGGTGCGGGAGGCTCCTACGAGCAGTACTTC. This sequence encodes CASSAFGAGGSYEQYF.

The gene calls are TRBV7-2 and TRBJ2-1; weak D call: TRBD2 (6 bases). CDR1 SGHTA and CDR2 FQGNSA come from the germline V gene. The CDR3 has 17 amino acids. V was pared by 4 bases and J by 0 bases, with 16 bases between. CDR3 residues: CASSSFGRGSSYNEQFF. CDR3 nucleotide sequence: TGTGCCAGCAGCTCTTTCGGGCGGGGAAGCTCCTACAATGAGCAGTTCTTC.

This rearrangement joins TRBV7-2 to TRBJ2-5; tentative D call: TRBD1 (7 bases). Germline CDR1 SGHTA, CDR2 FQGNSA. CDR3 length: 15 residues. Deletions cut 3 bases from V and 2 bases from J, with 13 bases between. CDR3 sequence reads: CASSFRQGGQETQYF. The CDR3 DNA sequence: TGTGCCAGCAGCTTCCGTCAGGGGGGACAAGAGACCCAGTACTTC.

This clone has ten or more counts. The V call is TRBV7-9, the J call TRBJ1-1; D unclear. The CDR3 has 16 residues. Trimming left V 0 bases short and J 3 bases short, with 14 bases between. The germline CDR1 and CDR2 sequences are SEHNR and FQNEAQ (reference sequence). This CDR3 reads CASSLALGRGDTEAFF. The DNA for the CDR3 is TGTGCCAGCAGCTTAGCGCTAGGGCGTGGTGACACTGAAGCTTTCTTT.

This clone turned up a few times. This sequence joins TRBV27 and TRBJ1-2; 7 bases fit TRBD1. From germline, CDR1 is MNHEY and CDR2 SMNVEV (reference sequence). CDR3 length: 14 residues. The V segment lost 4 bases and the J segment 2 bases; nucleotides outside the gene matches: 4. CDR3 region: CASSSTTGNYGYTF. The CDR3, as DNA: TGTGCCAGCAGTTCCACGACAGGGAACTATGGCTACACCTTC.

This clone was picked up a small number of times. This chain uses TRBV7-2 with TRBJ2-6; 12 nucleotides line up with TRBD1. Looked up from germline, CDR1 is SGHTA and CDR2 is FQGNSA. The trim removed 6 bases at V and 3 bases at J, leaving 12 bases unmatched. The CDR3 sequence is 19 residues long. The CDR3 protein is CASRVPGTGGTGGANVLTF. The DNA for the CDR3 is TGTGCCAGCAGGGTTCCTGGGACAGGGGGCACAGGTGGGGCCAACGTCCTGACTTTC.

The chain links TRBV6-1 to TRBJ2-5; unclear D gene. V lost 4 bases, J lost 5 bases, and 11 bases lay in between. CDR3 length: 13 residues. CDR1 MNHNS and CDR2 SASEGT come from the germline V gene. As DNA, the CDR3 is TGTGCCAGCAGTGTTAGATTGGCGGAGACCCAGTACTTC. Translated: CASSVRLAETQYF.

CDR3 sequence (DNA): TGTGCCAGCAGAAGCGCCCGTGGCCCCGGGGAGCTGTTTTTT. This codes for CASRSARGPGELFF. The V call is TRBV6-4, the J call TRBJ2-2, with D hard to call. The ends were cut back, 6 bases at V and 6 bases at J, with 14 bases in the middle. The CDR3 consists of 14 residues. Germline V gene data show CDR1 as MRHNA and CDR2 as SNTAGT.

This clone occurred a few times. Other nucleotide sequences from this sample produce the same CDR3. This rearrangement joins TRBV28 to TRBJ1-4; D is unresolved. The CDR3 has 11 amino acids. Germline loops: CDR1 MDHEN, CDR2 SYDVKM. V lost 8 bases, J lost 4 bases, and 5 bases lay in between. The CDR3 coding sequence is TGTGCCAGCCGACTTAATGAAAAACTGTTTTTT. It yields the protein CASRLNEKLFF. Full variable domain (outside the CDR3, taken from reference TRBV28 and TRBJ1-4): DVKVTQSSRYLVKRTGEKVFLECVQDMDHENMFWYRQDPGLGLRLIYFSYDVKMKEKGDIPEGYSVSREKKERFSLILESASTNQTSMYLCASRLNEKLFFGSGTQLSVL.

The chain carries TRBV2 and TRBJ2-7; 9 bases agree with TRBD2. CDR1 is SNHLY, CDR2 FYNNEI, per germline. The CDR3 contains 14 residues. The J segment lost 3 bases and the V segment lost 10 bases, leaving 10 bases of the junction unmatched. The CDR3 DNA is TGTGCCACCAACACCGTGACTAGCGGCTACGAGCAGTACTTC. Its translation is CATNTVTSGYEQYF.

With regard to this clone: Distinct nucleotide sequences in the sample also encode this CDR3. The CDR3 loop reads CASSLASGTKNIQYF. As DNA, the CDR3 is TGTGCCAGCAGCTTAGCGTCTGGAACCAAAAACATTCAGTACTTC. The chain carries TRBV11-2 and TRBJ2-4; no definite D call. The V gene lost 1 base and the J gene lost 2 bases, with 9 bases spanning the gap. Germline V CDR1 and CDR2: SGHAT, FQNNGV. The CDR3 is made up of 15 amino acids. The full variable domain, its missing parts supplied by reference TRBV11-2 and TRBJ2-4, is EAGVAQSPRYKIIEKRQSVAFWCNPISGHATLYWYQQILGQGPKLLIQFQNNGVVDDSQLPKDRFSAERLKGVDSTLKIQPAKLEDSAVYLCASSLASGTKNIQYFGAGTRLSVL.

This clone was observed a few times. The chain has TRBV5-1 and TRBJ1-1, with D uncertain. The CDR3 has 14 amino acids. From germline, CDR1 is SGHRS and CDR2 YFSETQ. The germline V and J ends were trimmed by 4 bases and 1 base, with 11 bases remaining between them. The CDR3: CASSLTVQNTEAFF. The CDR3 DNA reads TGCGCCAGCAGCCTAACAGTCCAGAACACTGAAGCTTTCTTT.

This clone was detected a few times. Other DNA sequences from this sample encode an identical CDR3 as well. DNA for the CDR3: TGTGCCAGCAGCGTAGAGGGACAGCCATCCTATGGCTACACCTTC. Its translation: CASSVEGQPSYGYTF. The rearrangement uses TRBV9 and TRBJ1-2; 7 nucleotides match TRBD1. Trimming at V came to 0 bases and at J to 4 bases, leaving 6 bases not matched to a gene. Germline V CDR1 and CDR2: SGDLS, YYNGEE. The length of the CDR3 is 15 residues.